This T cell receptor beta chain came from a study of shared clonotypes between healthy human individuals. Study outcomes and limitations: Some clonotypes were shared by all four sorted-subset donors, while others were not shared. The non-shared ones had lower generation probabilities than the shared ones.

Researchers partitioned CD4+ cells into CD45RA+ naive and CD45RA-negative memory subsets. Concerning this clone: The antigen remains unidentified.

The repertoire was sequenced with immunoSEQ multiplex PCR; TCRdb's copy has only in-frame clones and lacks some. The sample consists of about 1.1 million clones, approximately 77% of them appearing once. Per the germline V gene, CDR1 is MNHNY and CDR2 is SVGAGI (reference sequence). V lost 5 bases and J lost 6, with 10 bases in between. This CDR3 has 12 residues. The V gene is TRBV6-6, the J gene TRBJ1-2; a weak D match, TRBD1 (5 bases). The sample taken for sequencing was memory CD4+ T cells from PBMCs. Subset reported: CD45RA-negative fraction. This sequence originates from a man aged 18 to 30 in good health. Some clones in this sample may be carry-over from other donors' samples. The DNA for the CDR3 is TGTGCCAGCAGTCCCATAGGGGATGGCTACACCTTC. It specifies CASSPIGDGYTF.